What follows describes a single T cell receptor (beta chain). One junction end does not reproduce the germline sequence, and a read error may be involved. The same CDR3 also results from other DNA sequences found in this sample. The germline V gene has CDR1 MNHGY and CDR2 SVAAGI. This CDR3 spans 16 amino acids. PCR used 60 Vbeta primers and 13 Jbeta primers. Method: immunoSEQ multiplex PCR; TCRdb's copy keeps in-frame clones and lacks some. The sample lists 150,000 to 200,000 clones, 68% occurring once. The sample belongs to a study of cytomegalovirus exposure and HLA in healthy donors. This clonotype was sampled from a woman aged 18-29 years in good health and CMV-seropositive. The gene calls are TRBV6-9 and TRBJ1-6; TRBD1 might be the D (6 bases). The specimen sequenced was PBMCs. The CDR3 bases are TGTGCCAGCAGTGAGGCAGCAGGACAGATCAATTCCCCCCTCCACTTT. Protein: CASSEAAGQINSPLHF.